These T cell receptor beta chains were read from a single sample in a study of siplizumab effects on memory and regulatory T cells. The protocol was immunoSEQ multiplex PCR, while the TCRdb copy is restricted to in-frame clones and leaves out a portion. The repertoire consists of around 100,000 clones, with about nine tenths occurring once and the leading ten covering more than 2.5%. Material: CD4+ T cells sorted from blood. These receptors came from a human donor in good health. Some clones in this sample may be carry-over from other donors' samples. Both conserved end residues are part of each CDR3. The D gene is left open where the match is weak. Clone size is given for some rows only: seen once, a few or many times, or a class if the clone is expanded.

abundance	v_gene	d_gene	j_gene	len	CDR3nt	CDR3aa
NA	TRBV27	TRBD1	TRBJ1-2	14	TGTGCCAGCAGCACAACAGGGGGCGCCGGGGGCTACACCTTC	CASSTTGGAGGYTF
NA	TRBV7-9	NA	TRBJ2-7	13	TGTGCCAGCAGCTTAGGATCTGAAACCGAGCAGTACTTC	CASSLGSETEQYF
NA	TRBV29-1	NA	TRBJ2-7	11	TGCAGCGTTGTAGGCGATTACGAGCAGTACTTC	CSVVGDYEQYF
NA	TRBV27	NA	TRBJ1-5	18	TGTGCCAGCAGCCCGCGCGGTTTGACAGGATTTGGCAATCAGCCCCAGCATTTT	CASSPRGLTGFGNQPQHF
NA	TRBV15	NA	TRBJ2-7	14	TGTGCCACCAGCAGTCCTGTCGGGTTGAGAGAGCAGTACTTC	CATSSPVGLREQYF
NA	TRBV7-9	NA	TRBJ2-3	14	TGTGCCAGCAGCTTAGCCGCGAGCACATATACGCAGTATTTT	CASSLAASTYTQYF
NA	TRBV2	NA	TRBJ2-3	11	TGTGCCAGCACCGAAGGTTGGGCGCAGTATTTT	CASTEGWAQYF
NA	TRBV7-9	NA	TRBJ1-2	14	TGTGCCAGCAGCTTCCTGGGGGGGACCTATGGCTACACCTTC	CASSFLGGTYGYTF
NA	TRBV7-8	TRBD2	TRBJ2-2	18	TGTGCCAGCAGCCAGCGGGCGGCGACTAGCGGTTGGACCGGGGAGCTGTTTTTT	CASSQRAATSGWTGELFF
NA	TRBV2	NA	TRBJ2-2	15	TGTGCCAGCAGTGGGCAGCGGGTGGTCACCGGGGAGCTGTTTTTT	CASSGQRVVTGELFF
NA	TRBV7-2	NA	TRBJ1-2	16	TGTGCCAGCAGCTCCATGCGGACAGCAGCTAACTATGGCTACACCTTC	CASSSMRTAANYGYTF
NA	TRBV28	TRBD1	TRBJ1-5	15	TGTGCCAGCAGTTCCCAGGACAGGGTCAATCAGCCCCAGCATTTT	CASSSQDRVNQPQHF
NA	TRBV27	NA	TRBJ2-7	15	TGTGCCAGCAGTCTCTCACCCCGACAGTCTACCGAGCAGTACTTC	CASSLSPRQSTEQYF
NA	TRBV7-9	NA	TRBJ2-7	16	TGTGCCAGCAGCCTCGATTCGGGGGAGATAACCTACGAGCAGTACTTC	CASSLDSGEITYEQYF
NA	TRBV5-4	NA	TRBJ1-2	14	TGTGCCAGCAGCTTTGAGAGCCCCTCGGGTGGCTACACCTTC	CASSFESPSGGYTF
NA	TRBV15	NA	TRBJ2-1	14	TGTGCCACCAGCCGGAGGCGGGAAGCCCGTGAGCAGTTCTTC	CATSRRREAREQFF
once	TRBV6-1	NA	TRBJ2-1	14	TGTGCCAGCAGTGACCGGGCCGGGTTCAATGAGCAGTTCTTC	CASSDRAGFNEQFF
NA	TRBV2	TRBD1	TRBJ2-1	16	TGTGCCAGCACCAGACTCACAGGGGGCTCGGACAATGAGCAGTTCTTC	CASTRLTGGSDNEQFF
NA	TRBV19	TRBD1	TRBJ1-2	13	TGTGCCAGTAGCCTTGACAGGGACTATGGCTACACCTTC	CASSLDRDYGYTF
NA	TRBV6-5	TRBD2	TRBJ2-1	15	TGTGCCAGCAGTTCCAGTGGACTAGCCGCCAATGAGCAGTTCTTC	CASSSSGLAANEQFF
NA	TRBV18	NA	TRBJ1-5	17	TGTGCCAGCTCACCACGGGAAGGGCTTTCGTTCAATCAGCCCCAGCATTTT	CASSPREGLSFNQPQHF
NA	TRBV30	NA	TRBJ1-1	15	TGTGCCTGGAGACGAACAGGAAGACAGAACACTGAAGCTTTCTTT	CAWRRTGRQNTEAFF
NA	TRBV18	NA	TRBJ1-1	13	TGTGCCAGCTCACTTGAGTTGAACACTGAAGCTTTCTTT	CASSLELNTEAFF
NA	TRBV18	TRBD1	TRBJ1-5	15	TGTGCCAGCTCACCGGAACAGGGGAGTTTTCAGCCCCAGCATTTT	CASSPEQGSFQPQHF
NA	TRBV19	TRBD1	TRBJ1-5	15	TGTGCCAGTAGAGACGACAGGGGAGGGGATCAGCCCCAGCATTTT	CASRDDRGGDQPQHF
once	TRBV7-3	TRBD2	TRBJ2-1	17	TGTGCCAGCAGCTTGGCTAGCGGGATTTCAGCCTACAATGAGCAGTTCTTC	CASSLASGISAYNEQFF
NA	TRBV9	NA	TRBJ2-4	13	TGTGCCAGCAGCGATGGGGTCCTGACTGGTCAGTACTTC	CASSDGVLTGQYF
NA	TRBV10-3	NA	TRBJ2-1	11	TGTGCCACCCGGACCGAGGCTGAGCAGTTCTTC	CATRTEAEQFF
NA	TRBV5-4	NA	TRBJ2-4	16	TGTGCCAGCAGCCGGGGTGCAGAAGCAATTAAAAACATTCAGTACTTC	CASSRGAEAIKNIQYF
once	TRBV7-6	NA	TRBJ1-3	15	TGTGCCAGCGGGGAAGGGGTAATGTCTGGAAACACCATATATTTT	CASGEGVMSGNTIYF
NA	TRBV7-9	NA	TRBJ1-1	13	TGTGCCAGCAGCCAACCTGAAAACACTGAAGCTTTCTTT	CASSQPENTEAFF
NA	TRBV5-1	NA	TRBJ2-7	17	TGCGCCAGCAGCTTTTCCCCGGGTCCAAGCCTCACCTACGAGCAGTACTTC	CASSFSPGPSLTYEQYF
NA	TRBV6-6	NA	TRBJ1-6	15	TGTGCCAGCAGTTACAAGGAGGGAGGGAATTCACCCCTCCACTTT	CASSYKEGGNSPLHF
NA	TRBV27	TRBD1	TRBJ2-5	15	TGTGCCAGCAAAATCAGGGCAGGGGGCCAAGAGACCCAGTACTTC	CASKIRAGGQETQYF
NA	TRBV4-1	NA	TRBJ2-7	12	TGCGCCAGCAGCCAAGTGAATTCCGAGCAGTACTTC	CASSQVNSEQYF
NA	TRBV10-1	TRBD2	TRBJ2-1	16	TGCGCCAGCAGTGATTTAGCGGGAGGGCGTAATATTGAGCAGTTCTTC	CASSDLAGGRNIEQFF
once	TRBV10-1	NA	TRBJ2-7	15	TGCGCCAGCAGTGAGTCGACGGGAGTGCGCTACGAGCAGTACTTC	CASSESTGVRYEQYF
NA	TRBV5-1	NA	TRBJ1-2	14	TGCGCCACGAGCAGCGGGCAGACGGGCTATGGCTACACCTTC	CATSSGQTGYGYTF
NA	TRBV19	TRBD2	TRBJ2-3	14	TGTGCCAGTAGTCCATCCGCCGGGAGGGGGACGCAGTATTTT	CASSPSAGRGTQYF
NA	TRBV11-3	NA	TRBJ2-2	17	TGTGCCAGCAGCCCTTCCCCTCGGCTTTCGAACACCGGGGAGCTGTTTTTT	CASSPSPRLSNTGELFF
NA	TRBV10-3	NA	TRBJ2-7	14	TGTGCCATCAGTGATCCCGGAAGATCCTACGAGCAGTACTTC	CAISDPGRSYEQYF
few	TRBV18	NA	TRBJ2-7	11	TGTGCCAGCTCACCAGGATACGAGCAGTACTTC	CASSPGYEQYF
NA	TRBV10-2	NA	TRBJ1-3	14	TGCGCCAGCAGTGACAGTGTTGGGGGAAACACCATATATTTT	CASSDSVGGNTIYF
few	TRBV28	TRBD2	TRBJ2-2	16	TGTGCCAGCAGTCCATTAGCGGGAGGGCCGTTTGGGGAGCTGTTTTTT	CASSPLAGGPFGELFF
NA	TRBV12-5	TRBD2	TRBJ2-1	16	TGTGCTAGTGGCCTCCCAAGCGGGAGTAACGCGAATGAGCAGTTCTTC	CASGLPSGSNANEQFF
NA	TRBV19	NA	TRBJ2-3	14	TGTGCCAGTAGTATGTCCAGGGACACAGATACGCAGTATTTT	CASSMSRDTDTQYF
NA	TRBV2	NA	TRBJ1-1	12	TGTGCCAGCAGATGGCAGGCCGTTGAAGCTTTCTTT	CASRWQAVEAFF